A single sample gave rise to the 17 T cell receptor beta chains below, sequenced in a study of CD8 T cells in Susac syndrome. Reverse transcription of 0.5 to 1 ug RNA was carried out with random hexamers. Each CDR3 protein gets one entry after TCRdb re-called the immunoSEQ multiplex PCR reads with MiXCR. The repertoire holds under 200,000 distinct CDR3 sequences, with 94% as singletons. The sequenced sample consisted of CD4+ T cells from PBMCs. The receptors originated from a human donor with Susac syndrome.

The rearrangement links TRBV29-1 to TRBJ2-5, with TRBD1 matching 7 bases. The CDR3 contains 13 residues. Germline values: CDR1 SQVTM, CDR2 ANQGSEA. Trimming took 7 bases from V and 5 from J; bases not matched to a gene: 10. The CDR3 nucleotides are TGCAGCGGGCAGAGGGGGCTGGGGGAGACCCAGTACTTC. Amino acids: CSGQRGLGETQYF.

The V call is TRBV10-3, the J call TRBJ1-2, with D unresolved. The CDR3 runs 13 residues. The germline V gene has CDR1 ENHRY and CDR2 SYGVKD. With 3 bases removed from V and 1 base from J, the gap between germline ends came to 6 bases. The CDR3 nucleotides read TGTGCCATCAGTGAAACGGATAACTATGGCTACACCTTC. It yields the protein CAISETDNYGYTF.

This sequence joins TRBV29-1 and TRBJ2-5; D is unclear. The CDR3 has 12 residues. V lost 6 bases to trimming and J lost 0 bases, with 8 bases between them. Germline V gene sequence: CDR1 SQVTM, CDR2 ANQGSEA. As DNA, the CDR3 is TGCAGCGTCGCCCCTAACCAAGAGACCCAGTACTTC. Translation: CSVAPNQETQYF.

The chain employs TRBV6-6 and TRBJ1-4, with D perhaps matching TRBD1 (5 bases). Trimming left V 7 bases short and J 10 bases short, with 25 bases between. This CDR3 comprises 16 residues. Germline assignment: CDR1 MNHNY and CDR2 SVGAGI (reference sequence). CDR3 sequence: CASKKDEGTGKGKLFF. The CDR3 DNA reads TGTGCCAGCAAGAAGGACGAGGGGACGGGGAAAGGAAAACTGTTTTTT.

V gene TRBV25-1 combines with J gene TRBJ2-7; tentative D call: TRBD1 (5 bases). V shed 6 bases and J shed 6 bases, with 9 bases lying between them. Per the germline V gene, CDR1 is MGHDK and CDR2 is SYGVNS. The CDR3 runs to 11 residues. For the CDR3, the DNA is TGTGCCAGCAGCGACAGAGGCGAGCAGTACTTC. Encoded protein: CASSDRGEQYF.

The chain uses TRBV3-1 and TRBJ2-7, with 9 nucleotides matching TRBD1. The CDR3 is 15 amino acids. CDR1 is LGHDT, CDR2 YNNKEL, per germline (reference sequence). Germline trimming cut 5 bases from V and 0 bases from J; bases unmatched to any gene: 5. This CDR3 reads CASSLQGAPSYEQYF. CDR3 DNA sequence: TGTGCCAGCAGCTTACAGGGGGCCCCCTCCTACGAGCAGTACTTC.

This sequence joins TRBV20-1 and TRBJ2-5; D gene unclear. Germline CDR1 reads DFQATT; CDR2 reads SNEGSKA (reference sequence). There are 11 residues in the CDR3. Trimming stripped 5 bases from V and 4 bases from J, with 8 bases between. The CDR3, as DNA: TGCAGTGCTCTCCAGCTAGAGACCCAGTACTTC. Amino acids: CSALQLETQYF.

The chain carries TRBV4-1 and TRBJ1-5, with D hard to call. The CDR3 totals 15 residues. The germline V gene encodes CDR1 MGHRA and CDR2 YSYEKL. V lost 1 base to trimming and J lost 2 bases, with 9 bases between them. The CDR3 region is CASSQGQAGNQPQHF. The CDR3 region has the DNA TGCGCCAGCAGCCAAGGGCAGGCGGGCAATCAGCCCCAGCATTTT.

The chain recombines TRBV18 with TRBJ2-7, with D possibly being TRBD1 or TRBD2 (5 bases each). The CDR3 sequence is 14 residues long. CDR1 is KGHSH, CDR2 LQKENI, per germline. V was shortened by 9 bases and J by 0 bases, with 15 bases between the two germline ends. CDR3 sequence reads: CASSGTADSYEQYF. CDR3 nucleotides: TGTGCCAGTTCTGGGACGGCCGACTCCTACGAGCAGTACTTC.

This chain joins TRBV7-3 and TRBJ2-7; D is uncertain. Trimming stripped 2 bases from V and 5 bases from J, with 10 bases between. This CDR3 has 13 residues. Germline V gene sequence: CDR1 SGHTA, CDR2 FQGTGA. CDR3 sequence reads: CASSLGPSNEQYF. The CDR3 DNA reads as TGTGCCAGCAGCTTAGGGCCAAGTAACGAGCAGTACTTC.

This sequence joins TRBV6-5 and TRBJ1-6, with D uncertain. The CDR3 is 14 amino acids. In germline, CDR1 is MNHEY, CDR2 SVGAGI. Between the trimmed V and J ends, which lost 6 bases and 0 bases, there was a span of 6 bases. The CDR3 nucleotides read TGTGCCAGCAGGATAAGCTCCTATAATTCACCCCTCCACTTT. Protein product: CASRISSYNSPLHF.

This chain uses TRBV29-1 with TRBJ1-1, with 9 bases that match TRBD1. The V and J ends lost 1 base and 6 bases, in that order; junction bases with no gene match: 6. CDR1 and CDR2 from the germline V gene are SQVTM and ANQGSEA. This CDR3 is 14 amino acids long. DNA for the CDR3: TGCAGCGTTGAAGGTGACAGGGGGGGCTCTGAAGCTTTCTTT. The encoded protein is CSVEGDRGGSEAFF.

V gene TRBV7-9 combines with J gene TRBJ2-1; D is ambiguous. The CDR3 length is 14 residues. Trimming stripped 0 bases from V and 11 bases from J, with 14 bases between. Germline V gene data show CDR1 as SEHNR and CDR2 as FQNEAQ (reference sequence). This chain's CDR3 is CASSLAAEVRQQFF. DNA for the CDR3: TGTGCCAGCAGCTTAGCGGCTGAGGTTCGGCAGCAGTTCTTC.

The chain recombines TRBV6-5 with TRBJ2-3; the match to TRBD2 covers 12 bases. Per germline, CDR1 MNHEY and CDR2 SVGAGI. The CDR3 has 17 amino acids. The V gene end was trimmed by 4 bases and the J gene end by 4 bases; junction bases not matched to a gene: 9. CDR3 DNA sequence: TGTGCCAGCAGTTTGACTAGCGGGGGCCTTGGTTCAGATACGCAGTATTTT. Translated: CASSLTSGGLGSDTQYF.

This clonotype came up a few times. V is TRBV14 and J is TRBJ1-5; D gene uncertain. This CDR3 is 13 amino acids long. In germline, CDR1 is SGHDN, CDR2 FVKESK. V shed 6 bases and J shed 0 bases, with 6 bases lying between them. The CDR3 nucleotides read TGTGCCAGCAGTTACGATAGCAATCAGCCCCAGCATTTT. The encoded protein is CASSYDSNQPQHF.

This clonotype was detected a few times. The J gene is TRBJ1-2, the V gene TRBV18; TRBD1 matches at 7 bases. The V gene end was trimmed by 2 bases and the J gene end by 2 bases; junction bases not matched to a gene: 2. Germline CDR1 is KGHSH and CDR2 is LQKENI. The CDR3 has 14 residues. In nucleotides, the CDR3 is TGTGCCAGCTCACCATCAGGGGGAAACTATGGCTACACCTTC. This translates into CASSPSGGNYGYTF. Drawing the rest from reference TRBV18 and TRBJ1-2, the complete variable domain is NAGVMQNPRHLVRRRGQEARLRCSPMKGHSHVYWYRQLPEEGLKFMVYLQKENIIDESGMPKERFSAEFPKEGPSILRIQQVVRGDSAAYFCASSPSGGNYGYTFGSGTRLTVV.

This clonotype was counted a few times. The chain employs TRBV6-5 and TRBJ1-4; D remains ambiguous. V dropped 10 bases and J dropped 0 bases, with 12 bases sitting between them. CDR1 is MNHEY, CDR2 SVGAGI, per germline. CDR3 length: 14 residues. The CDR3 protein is CATGQPATNEKLFF. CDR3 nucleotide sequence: TGTGCCACCGGCCAGCCGGCAACTAATGAAAAACTGTTTTTT.